A selection of T cell receptor beta chains follows, all from one sample in a study of OX40 agonist ivuxolimab in advanced cancers. The assay was immunoSEQ multiplex PCR, and TCRdb's table has in-frame clones only and misses some. The table lists approximately 60,000 clones, roughly 90% of them singletons. The source material was CD4+ or CD8+ T cells sorted from blood, sampled in a trial of the OX40 agonist ivuxolimab. The source of these receptors is an adult with an advanced solid tumor such as melanoma, head and neck, liver or kidney cancer. CDR3s include the opening cysteine and the closing phenylalanine or tryptophan. Each record gives: J gene, CDR3 length, V gene, clone size, D gene, CDR3 protein. D genes are given only for firm matches. Clone size is given for some rows only: seen once, a few or many times, or a class if the clone is expanded.

j_gene: TRBJ2-5; len: 13; v_gene: TRBV18; abundance: -; d_gene: TRBD1; CDR3aa: CASSPDREETQYF
j_gene: TRBJ2-7; len: 13; v_gene: TRBV5-1; abundance: -; d_gene: -; CDR3aa: CASSLSGVYEQYF
j_gene: TRBJ2-2; len: 14; v_gene: TRBV18; abundance: -; d_gene: -; CDR3aa: CASSPKTGTGELFF
j_gene: TRBJ2-3; len: 14; v_gene: TRBV5-1; abundance: -; d_gene: TRBD1; CDR3aa: CASRWQGGSDTQYF
j_gene: TRBJ2-7; len: 17; v_gene: TRBV7-6; abundance: -; d_gene: TRBD2; CDR3aa: CASSLSQGLAGAYEQYF
j_gene: TRBJ1-6; len: 17; v_gene: TRBV30; abundance: -; d_gene: -; CDR3aa: CATIGVLQRSYNSPLHF
j_gene: TRBJ2-1; len: 16; v_gene: TRBV7-2; abundance: -; d_gene: TRBD2; CDR3aa: CASSLGWELAGVEQFF
j_gene: TRBJ1-6; len: 14; v_gene: TRBV5-5; abundance: -; d_gene: -; CDR3aa: CASSLEHKDSPLHF
j_gene: TRBJ1-1; len: 13; v_gene: TRBV7-6; abundance: -; d_gene: -; CDR3aa: CASSDDQGTEAFF
j_gene: TRBJ2-1; len: 11; v_gene: TRBV25-1; abundance: -; d_gene: -; CDR3aa: CASSRINEQFF
j_gene: TRBJ2-7; len: 14; v_gene: TRBV5-4; abundance: -; d_gene: TRBD2; CDR3aa: CASSSGLASYEQYF
j_gene: TRBJ2-7; len: 17; v_gene: TRBV11-2; abundance: -; d_gene: TRBD1; CDR3aa: CASSLPIQGALAYEQYF
j_gene: TRBJ2-5; len: 15; v_gene: TRBV7-3; abundance: -; d_gene: TRBD2; CDR3aa: CASSLGRGLGETQYF
j_gene: TRBJ2-1; len: 13; v_gene: TRBV11-2; abundance: -; d_gene: -; CDR3aa: CASSLRRGGEQFF
j_gene: TRBJ1-2; len: 13; v_gene: TRBV30; abundance: -; d_gene: TRBD1; CDR3aa: CACSRTGGDGYTF
j_gene: TRBJ1-2; len: 13; v_gene: TRBV2; abundance: -; d_gene: -; CDR3aa: CASSTSDSNGYTF
j_gene: TRBJ1-2; len: 14; v_gene: TRBV5-4; abundance: once; d_gene: -; CDR3aa: CASSLEGGVAGYTF
j_gene: TRBJ2-5; len: 13; v_gene: TRBV7-2; abundance: -; d_gene: -; CDR3aa: CASSLSRVETQYF
j_gene: TRBJ2-7; len: 11; v_gene: TRBV29-1; abundance: -; d_gene: -; CDR3aa: CSVRRDYEQYF
j_gene: TRBJ2-3; len: 13; v_gene: TRBV5-1; abundance: -; d_gene: -; CDR3aa: CASSVLATDTQYF
j_gene: TRBJ1-4; len: 15; v_gene: TRBV4-2; abundance: -; d_gene: -; CDR3aa: CASSLREEYNEKLFF
j_gene: TRBJ2-5; len: 13; v_gene: TRBV5-1; abundance: -; d_gene: -; CDR3aa: CASSLYGVQTQYF
j_gene: TRBJ1-1; len: 13; v_gene: TRBV29-1; abundance: once; d_gene: -; CDR3aa: CSAILTGNTEAFF
j_gene: TRBJ2-3; len: 16; v_gene: TRBV18; abundance: -; d_gene: -; CDR3aa: CASSPGGGAGTDTQYF
j_gene: TRBJ2-2; len: 14; v_gene: TRBV6-6; abundance: -; d_gene: -; CDR3aa: CACSKSTGTGELFF
j_gene: TRBJ2-4; len: 16; v_gene: TRBV9; abundance: -; d_gene: -; CDR3aa: CASSAGPEPAKNIQYF
j_gene: TRBJ1-1; len: 13; v_gene: TRBV4-1; abundance: medium-sized; d_gene: -; CDR3aa: CASSPAGGTEAFF
j_gene: TRBJ2-1; len: 14; v_gene: TRBV6-1; abundance: -; d_gene: -; CDR3aa: CASSGGDSYNEQFF